One sample yielded the 14 T cell receptor beta chains listed below, sequenced in a study of cytomegalovirus exposure and HLA in healthy donors. Primers for the PCR totalled 60 Vbeta and 13 Jbeta. Sequencing was performed with immunoSEQ multiplex PCR; in TCRdb, only in-frame clones are kept and a portion is missing. The sample carries more than 95,000 clones, 74% recorded once. The specimen was PBMCs. Receptors were obtained from a woman in her forties or fifties in good health and CMV-seropositive.

V is TRBV18 and J is TRBJ1-5; 12 positions agree with TRBD1. CDR1 KGHSH and CDR2 LQKENI come from the germline V gene. The CDR3 is made up of 18 amino acids. The V and J ends lost 0 bases and 2 bases, in that order; junction bases with no gene match: 5. CDR3: CASSPPGQGALGNQPQHF. The CDR3 nucleotides are TGTGCCAGCTCACCACCGGGACAGGGGGCTTTGGGCAATCAGCCCCAGCATTTT.

In this sample, this clone turned up once. This chain uses TRBV6-6 with TRBJ1-4; 8 bases fit TRBD1. Unmatched junction bases numbered 5, after V lost 6 bases and J lost 8 bases. CDR1 is MNHNY and CDR2 is SVGAGI in the germline V gene (reference sequence). The CDR3 is 13 amino acids. The CDR3 sequence: CASRGQDGEKLFF. The DNA of the CDR3 is TGTGCCAGCAGGGGACAGGATGGGGAAAAACTGTTTTTT.

V is TRBV18 and J is TRBJ2-7; 9 bases map to TRBD2. This CDR3 is 15 amino acids long. Germline V gene lookup returns CDR1 KGHSH and CDR2 LQKENI. With 5 bases clipped from V and 7 bases from J, the junction kept 12 bases outside the gene matches. CDR3 nucleotide sequence: TGTGCCAGCTCAAAATGGACTAGCGAGAGTGGAGAGCAGTACTTC. Translation gives CASSKWTSESGEQYF.

This clone showed up just once. The genes are TRBV13 and TRBJ2-1; possibly TRBD1 for D (5 bases). Trimming took off 5 bases at V and 0 bases at J, with 17 bases between the two ends. The CDR3 is 17 amino acids. Germline loops: CDR1 PRHDT, CDR2 FYEKMQ (reference sequence). In DNA form, the CDR3 reads TGTGCCAGCAGCCCCCGCCTTGTGCAGGGCTCCTACAATGAGCAGTTCTTC. Translation: CASSPRLVQGSYNEQFF.

CDR3 nucleotide sequence: TGTGCCAGCAGGAGGAGAAACACCGGGGAGCTGTTTTTT. Its protein is CASRRRNTGELFF. V and J are TRBV7-9 and TRBJ2-2, with D unclear. This CDR3 is built from 13 residues. Germline CDR1 is SEHNR and CDR2 is FQNEAQ (reference sequence). Trimming took off 6 bases at V and 2 bases at J, with 7 bases between the two ends. Combining the CDR3 with reference TRBV7-9 and TRBJ2-2 gives the whole variable domain DTGVSQNPRHKITKRGQNVTFRCDPISEHNRLYWYRQTLGQGPEFLTYFQNEAQLEKSRLLSDRFSAERPKGSFSTLEIQRTEQGDSAMYLCASRRRNTGELFFGEGSRLTVL.

The rearrangement uses TRBV2 and TRBJ1-1; 9 positions match TRBD1. Per the germline V gene, CDR1 is SNHLY and CDR2 is FYNNEI. The length of the CDR3 is 14 residues. V shed 5 bases, J shed 3 bases, and the junction held 4 bases outside the gene matches. For the CDR3, the DNA is TGTGCCAGCAGTTCGGACAGGGGAGACACTGAAGCTTTCTTT. Its protein is CASSSDRGDTEAFF.

DNA for the CDR3: TGTGCCAGCAGTCCCGGACAGGGGGTGTATGGCTACACCTTC. This gives the protein CASSPGQGVYGYTF. The chain is built from TRBV27 and TRBJ1-2; 10 nucleotides line up with TRBD1. The germline gives CDR1 MNHEY, CDR2 SMNVEV (reference sequence). This CDR3 comprises 14 residues. V dropped 5 bases and J dropped 5; count of bases not matched to a gene: 5.

The chain employs TRBV6-5 and TRBJ1-4, with a possible D match to TRBD1 (6 bases). This CDR3 has 13 residues. Trimming removed 10 bases at V and 0 bases at J, with 9 bases between. Germline V lookup: CDR1 MNHEY, CDR2 SVGAGI. This chain's CDR3 is CATGDTTNEKLFF. Here the CDR3 DNA reads TGTGCCACCGGGGACACAACTAATGAAAAACTGTTTTTT.

This chain connects TRBV5-1 to TRBJ2-3; D ambiguous. Germline CDR1 is SGHRS and CDR2 is YFSETQ. The V end lost 3 bases, the J end lost 6 bases, and 8 bases lay between the germline ends. The CDR3 is made up of 12 amino acids. The CDR3 loop reads CASSSRGDTQYF. As DNA, the CDR3 is TGCGCCAGCAGCTCGCGAGGTGATACGCAGTATTTT.

This CDR3 reads CASSPGAGPYEQYF. The CDR3 region has the DNA TGTGCCAGCTCACCTGGGGCAGGGCCCTACGAGCAGTACTTC. The chain is built from TRBV18 and TRBJ2-7; maybe TRBD1 (5 bases). Germline assignment: CDR1 KGHSH and CDR2 LQKENI. CDR3 size: 14 residues. Trimming pared 3 bases from V and 2 bases from J, leaving 11 bases between.

The chain employs TRBV2 and TRBJ1-2, with D maybe TRBD1 (5 bases). The CDR3 runs to 13 residues. Germline V lookup: CDR1 SNHLY, CDR2 FYNNEI. Trimming shortened V by 3 bases and J by 14 bases, and 19 bases separated the two germline ends. In DNA, the CDR3 is TGTGCCAGCAGTGACGGGCAGGGAATTCTCCTAACCTTC. This codes for CASSDGQGILLTF.

This chain links TRBV2 with TRBJ2-5, with TRBD1 matching over 12 bases. J gave up 11 bases and V 8 bases, and 9 bases lay outside the gene matches. Germline V gene data show CDR1 as SNHLY and CDR2 as FYNNEI. The CDR3 sequence is 13 residues long. The CDR3 DNA reads TGTGCCAGCGGGGGACAGGGGGCAGGAGAGCAGTACTTC. This translates into CASGGQGAGEQYF. The full variable domain, completed using reference TRBV2 and TRBJ2-5, is EPEVTQTPSHQVTQMGQEVILRCVPISNHLYFYWYRQILGQKVEFLVSFYNNEISEKSEIFDDQFSVERPDGSNFTLKIRSTKLEDSAMYFCASGGQGAGEQYFGPGTRLLVL.

The chain employs TRBV5-1 and TRBJ2-7, with TRBD1 matching over 7 bases. This CDR3 is 13 amino acids long. The V segment lost 3 bases and the J segment 7 bases; nucleotides outside the gene matches: 7. The germline gives CDR1 SGHRS, CDR2 YFSETQ. The CDR3: CASSSQGDREQYF. The CDR3 DNA follows: TGCGCCAGCAGCTCCCAGGGGGATCGGGAGCAGTACTTC.

The chain has TRBV10-3 and TRBJ2-1; 10 bases line up with TRBD1. In germline, CDR1 is ENHRY, CDR2 SYGVKD. V trimming: 1 base; J trimming: 4 bases; junction bases outside the gene matches: 7. This CDR3 is built from 17 residues. CDR3: CAISELETGGRYNEQFF. For the CDR3, the DNA is TGTGCCATCAGTGAGTTAGAGACAGGGGGCAGGTACAATGAGCAGTTCTTC.